The subject of this entry is one T cell receptor (beta chain). The CDR3 length is 16 residues. Per germline, CDR1 KGHSH and CDR2 LQKENI. Trimming took off 3 bases at V and 4 bases at J, with 19 bases between the two ends. The data derive from a study of blood T cell repertoires in COVID-19. Data came from immunoSEQ multiplex PCR; TCRdb stores just in-frame clones and leaves some out. The sample has some 180,000 clones; 79% are singletons. The chain carries TRBV18 and TRBJ2-7; tentatively, D is TRBD2 (6 bases). Sequenced: PBMCs or T cells enriched from blood (not recorded which). The receptor comes from a woman in her seventies in a cohort exposed to, infected with or recovered from COVID-19 (not recorded which). The CDR3 DNA reads as TGTGCCAGCTCACCCTCTACCGGGACTTCTGGTTACGAGCAGTACTTC. Its protein product is CASSPSTGTSGYEQYF.